The 7 T cell receptor beta chains below all came from one sample that was sequenced in a study of T-cell memory formation after mild COVID-19. TCRdb fed the 5' RACE reads into MiXCR, producing one record per CDR3 protein. There are about 260,000 distinct CDR3 sequences in the sample; 16% occur only once, and around 23% lies in the top ten. The sequencing input was PBMCs or a T cell subset sorted from them (not recorded which). These TCRs come from a man younger than 30 who had mild COVID-19 (a few samples of this study predate the infection). Cell type and time point are not known.

This clonotype was counted a few times. The chain employs TRBV7-2 and TRBJ1-1; TRBD1 matches 11 bases. This CDR3 has 13 amino acids. Germline loops: CDR1 SGHTA, CDR2 FQGNSA. The V gene end was trimmed by 5 bases and the J gene end by 11 bases; junction bases not matched to a gene: 7. This CDR3 reads CASSKGQGEVAFF. CDR3 in DNA: TGTGCCAGCAGCAAGGGACAGGGGGAGGTGGCTTTCTTT.

This sequence joins TRBV6-2 or TRBV6-3 and TRBJ2-4; the D gene is possibly TRBD2 (5 bases). Germline CDR1 MNHEY, CDR2 SVGEGT. The CDR3 has 14 amino acids. Trimming took 6 bases from V and 0 from J, leaving 9 bases between them. CDR3 amino acids: CASRWTLAKNIQYF. The CDR3, as DNA: TGTGCCAGCAGGTGGACTTTAGCCAAAAACATTCAGTACTTC.

A few counts support this clonotype. V usage is TRBV5-1 and J usage is TRBJ2-1; 10 bases are shared with TRBD1. CDR1 is SGHRS and CDR2 is YFSETQ in the germline V gene. V gave up 5 bases and J gave up 5 bases; unmatched junction bases: 7. There are 15 residues in the CDR3. The chain's CDR3 is CASSSPGQGNNEQFF. As DNA, the CDR3 is TGCGCCAGCAGTTCTCCGGGACAGGGGAACAATGAGCAGTTCTTC. The complete variable domain, with remaining parts taken from reference TRBV5-1 and TRBJ2-1, reads KAGVTQTPRYLIKTRGQQVTLSCSPISGHRSVSWYQQTPGQGLQFLFEYFSETQRNKGNFPGRFSGRQFSNSRSEMNVSTLELGDSALYLCASSSPGQGNNEQFFGPGTRLTVL.

The chain uses TRBV10-3 and TRBJ2-5; 10 bases are a match to TRBD2. With 4 bases clipped from V and 1 base from J, the junction kept 0 bases outside the gene matches. This CDR3 region has 14 residues. CDR1 is ENHRY and CDR2 is SYGVKD in the germline V gene. The CDR3 DNA follows: TGTGCCATCAGTGGACTAGCGGGCCAAGAGACCCAGTACTTC. Translation gives CAISGLAGQETQYF.

This clonotype has just a few counts. The chain couples TRBV7-9 to TRBJ2-5; D is unclear. Trimming shortened V by 7 bases and J by 5 bases, and 8 bases separated the two germline ends. CDR1 and CDR2 from the germline V gene are SEHNR and FQNEAQ (reference sequence). The CDR3 spans 11 residues. The chain's CDR3 is CASTERETQYF. In DNA, the CDR3 is TGTGCCAGCACGGAGAGGGAGACCCAGTACTTC.

The chain links TRBV7-2 to TRBJ1-2, with 10 bases matching TRBD1. The germline V gene encodes CDR1 SGHTA and CDR2 FQGNSA. The CDR3 length is 14 residues. V lost 2 bases, J lost 6 bases, and 3 bases stayed unmatched. DNA for the CDR3: TGTGCCAGCAGCTTAAGGGGACAGGGGAATGGCTACACCTTC. This codes for CASSLRGQGNGYTF.

Ten or more counts support this clonotype. This sequence joins TRBV11-2 and TRBJ2-2; 9 bases fit TRBD1. From germline, CDR1 is SGHAT and CDR2 FQNNGV. The junction had 14 bases not matched to a gene; V was cut back by 3 bases and J by 3 bases. The CDR3 has 19 residues. In DNA, the CDR3 is TGTGCCAGCAGCTTTTCCATATACAGGGGGCGCGTGTACACCGGGGAGCTGTTTTTT. It yields the protein CASSFSIYRGRVYTGELFF.